The TCR beta chain under discussion was sequenced for a study of CD8+ T cells in alopecia areata. This CDR3 contains 14 residues. Trimming removed 3 bases at V and 7 bases at J, with 12 bases between. Germline assignment: CDR1 MNHEY and CDR2 SMNVEV (reference sequence). RNA was extracted and reverse transcribed into cDNA as the sequencing template. Libraries were prepared by immunoSEQ multiplex PCR; TCRdb keeps only in-frame clonotypes and omits some of them. The sample shows about 100,000 clones, under 60% of them seen only once. The sample was NKG2D-low CD8+ T cells sorted from blood. The clonotype was recovered from a human donor with alopecia areata. This chain links TRBV27 with TRBJ2-2; maybe TRBD1 (7 bases). The CDR3 here is CASSLFQGGGELFF. The CDR3 DNA reads as TGTGCCAGCAGTTTGTTCCAGGGGGGCGGGGAGCTGTTTTTT.